The 8 T cell receptor beta chains below all came from one sample that was sequenced in a study of vaccination effects on CD4 cells after COVID-19. The method was immunoSEQ multiplex PCR; TCRdb's version includes in-frame clones alone and lacks a portion of them. In the table there are about 73,000 clones, 60% to 85% of which are singletons. After expansion with viral peptide pools in the ViraFEST assay, antigen-specific CD4+ T cells were sequenced. Culture proceeded for 9 to 11 days, and CD4+ T cells were then isolated. The healthy vaccine recipients, who had no prior SARS-CoV-2 infection, showed negative nucleocapsid antibodies. Antigens of these TCRs are unknown. The sample in question was CD4+ T cells from PBMCs cultured with SARS-CoV-2 spike peptides, obtained before COVID-19 vaccination. The source of these receptors is a human donor who received a COVID-19 vaccine.

The chain employs TRBV27 and TRBJ1-5; D remains ambiguous. The CDR3 consists of 14 residues. V gave up 6 bases and J gave up 4 bases, with 13 bases separating them. Germline V gives CDR1 MNHEY, CDR2 SMNVEV (reference sequence). CDR3 region: CASSFAGANQPQHF. The CDR3 nucleotides read TGTGCCAGCAGCTTCGCCGGAGCGAATCAGCCCCAGCATTTT.

The rearrangement links TRBV30 to TRBJ1-4, with D possibly being TRBD1 (5 bases). Trimming pared 3 bases from V and 0 bases from J, leaving 8 bases between. The CDR3 is 14 amino acids. The germline V gene has CDR1 GTSNPN and CDR2 SVGIG (reference sequence). The CDR3: CAWSPTATNEKLFF. CDR3 DNA: TGTGCCTGGAGCCCGACAGCAACTAATGAAAAACTGTTTTTT.

CDR3 DNA sequence: TGTGCCAGCAGTGAAGCGCTTTGGAGTGACTATGGCTACACCTTC. Its protein is CASSEALWSDYGYTF. This chain connects TRBV2 to TRBJ1-2; D uncertain. Trimming stripped 0 bases from V and 3 bases from J, with 11 bases between. Germline CDR1 SNHLY, CDR2 FYNNEI. The CDR3 has 15 residues.

The chain links TRBV7-6 to TRBJ2-5; 9 bases fit TRBD2. There are 17 residues in the CDR3. V dropped 8 bases and J dropped 3; count of bases not matched to a gene: 16. CDR1 and CDR2 from the germline V gene are SGHVS and FNYEAQ. CDR3 protein: CASLRRSSGVHKETQYF. The CDR3 coding sequence is TGTGCCAGCTTGAGAAGGTCTAGCGGGGTACACAAAGAGACCCAGTACTTC. The variable domain in full, with the rest retrieved from reference TRBV7-6 and TRBJ2-5, is GAGVSQSPRYKVTKRGQDVALRCDPISGHVSLYWYRQALGQGPEFLTYFNYEAQQDKSGLPNDRFSAERPEGSISTLTIQRTEQRDSAMYRCASLRRSSGVHKETQYFGPGTRLLVL.

The chain carries TRBV5-1 and TRBJ2-3; 11 nucleotides match TRBD2. CDR1 is SGHRS and CDR2 is YFSETQ in the germline V gene. V trimming: 4 bases; J trimming: 4 bases; junction bases outside the gene matches: 2. The length of the CDR3 is 14 residues. DNA of the CDR3: TGCGCCAGCAGCCATAGCGGGGGGGCAGATACGCAGTATTTT. This encodes CASSHSGGADTQYF.

The rearrangement links TRBV6-1 to TRBJ2-1; TRBD1 is a possible D gene (5 bases). V was pared by 0 bases and J by 8 bases, with 11 bases between. Germline CDR1 reads MNHNS; CDR2 reads SASEGT. This CDR3 contains 14 residues. The CDR3 spells CASSEARRADEQFF. CDR3 bases: TGTGCCAGCAGTGAAGCCCGCAGGGCCGATGAGCAGTTCTTC.

The V gene is TRBV5-5, the J gene TRBJ2-1; TRBD2 aligns across 10 bases. With V trimmed by 6 bases and J by 3 bases, 9 bases remained unmatched. The CDR3 has 16 amino acids. Germline CDR1 reads SGHKS; CDR2 reads YYEKEE (reference sequence). CDR3 protein: CASTESSGGHYNEQFF. DNA for the CDR3: TGTGCCAGCACCGAATCTAGCGGGGGTCACTACAATGAGCAGTTCTTC.

This chain links TRBV7-2 with TRBJ1-5; D is unclear. The CDR3 has 16 residues. In germline, CDR1 is SGHTA, CDR2 FQGNSA. V was pared by 1 base and J by 9 bases, with 19 bases between. The CDR3 protein is CASSLGGVSGSLPQHF. CDR3 DNA: TGTGCCAGCAGCTTAGGTGGCGTTTCGGGGTCCTTGCCCCAGCATTTT.